A single sample gave rise to the 23 T cell receptor beta chains below, sequenced in a study of blood T cell repertoires in COVID-19 (TCRdb year 2020). To prepare the library, the immunoSEQ multiplex PCR assay was applied. The clones in this table, taken by TCRdb from immuneACCESS, are in-frame only. Not every clone is retained; where verified, under half of the shortfall comes from an unresolved V gene, and the cause of the rest is unknown. The sample includes tens of thousands of clones, with 75% to 90% observed a single time. The ten largest clones add up to approximately 7.6% of the sample. Sequencing was done on a sample of peripheral blood. The receptors were sampled from a woman aged 60-70 years with active COVID-19.

The chain combines TRBV6-5 with TRBJ2-1; 9 nucleotides align to TRBD1. CDR1 is MNHEY, CDR2 SVGAGI, per germline. V shed 5 bases and J 9 bases; nucleotides not matched to a gene: 5. The length of the CDR3 is 13 residues. The CDR3 is CASSRTGGGEQFF. CDR3 sequence (DNA): TGTGCCAGCAGTCGCACAGGGGGCGGTGAGCAGTTCTTC.

This clone was picked up one time. This chain uses TRBV5-1 with TRBJ2-3, with 9 bases matching TRBD2. This CDR3 comprises 15 residues. V dropped 4 bases and J dropped 8; count of bases not matched to a gene: 11. Per germline, CDR1 SGHRS and CDR2 YFSETQ. The CDR3 region is CASSQAGSGGPTQYF. Here the CDR3 DNA reads TGCGCCAGCAGCCAGGCGGGTAGCGGGGGCCCTACGCAGTATTTT. Supplemented by reference TRBV5-1 and TRBJ2-3, the full variable domain reads KAGVTQTPRYLIKTRGQQVTLSCSPISGHRSVSWYQQTPGQGLQFLFEYFSETQRNKGNFPGRFSGRQFSNSRSEMNVSTLELGDSALYLCASSQAGSGGPTQYFGPGTRLTVL.

CDR3 protein: CASTLGGNSPLHF. DNA of the CDR3: TGTGCCAGCACCTTGGGGGGGAATTCACCCCTCCACTTT. The rearrangement links TRBV7-2 to TRBJ1-6, with a possible D match to TRBD1 (5 bases). Trimming stripped 7 bases from V and 7 bases from J, with 11 bases between. Germline CDR1 and CDR2: SGHTA and FQGNSA. The CDR3 is 13 amino acids.

The chain has TRBV10-3 and TRBJ2-5; TRBD1 matches at 11 bases. V gave up 6 bases and J gave up 0 bases; unmatched junction bases: 3. The CDR3 is made up of 15 amino acids. CDR1 is ENHRY, CDR2 SYGVKD, per germline. The CDR3 is CAISRDRGDQETQYF. CDR3 sequence (DNA): TGTGCCATCAGCCGGGACAGGGGGGACCAAGAGACCCAGTACTTC.

The rearrangement links TRBV18 to TRBJ1-3; D unresolved. The CDR3 length is 17 residues. Germline CDR1 KGHSH, CDR2 LQKENI. V lost 3 bases to trimming and J lost 0 bases, with 15 bases between them. For the CDR3, the DNA is TGTGCCAGCTCACCTCCTACGCCGTTGAGCTCTGGAAACACCATATATTTT. It encodes CASSPPTPLSSGNTIYF.

The CDR3, as DNA: TGTGCCAGCAGTGATTCTCCCGGGTTAGAGACCCAGTACTTC. Amino acids: CASSDSPGLETQYF. The chain couples TRBV6-1 to TRBJ2-5; D gene unclear. The germline V gene encodes CDR1 MNHNS and CDR2 SASEGT. CDR3 length equals 14 residues. V was clipped by 3 bases and J by 4 bases, with 12 bases between them.

DNA for the CDR3: TGTGCCAGCAGCGCCACAGGGACTAATGAAAAACTGTTTTTT. Amino acid sequence: CASSATGTNEKLFF. The V call is TRBV9, the J call TRBJ1-4; possibly TRBD1 for D (6 bases). The V gene lost 3 bases and the J gene lost 2 bases, with 8 bases spanning the gap. CDR3 length: 14 residues. From germline, CDR1 is SGDLS and CDR2 YYNGEE.

This chain links TRBV3-1 (or the pseudogene TRBV3-2) with TRBJ2-1, with TRBD2 matching over 8 bases. CDR1 is LGHDT, CDR2 YNNKEL, per germline (reference sequence). The J segment lost 0 bases and the V segment lost 4 bases, leaving 2 bases of the junction unmatched. The CDR3 extends over 15 amino acids. The CDR3 reads CASSLTSDSYNEQFF. For the CDR3, the DNA is TGTGCCAGCAGCCTGACTAGCGACTCCTACAATGAGCAGTTCTTC.

This sequence joins TRBV5-5 and TRBJ2-5; D unresolved. Trimming took 0 bases from V and 1 from J, leaving 13 bases between them. Germline CDR1 SGHKS, CDR2 YYEKEE (reference sequence). The CDR3 covers 16 residues. DNA for the CDR3: TGTGCCAGCAGCTTGGGTCGAGGTGTCCGCCAAGAGACCCAGTACTTC. It is translated as CASSLGRGVRQETQYF.

This chain joins TRBV20-1 and TRBJ1-5, with D hard to call. The CDR3 length is 13 residues. The germline CDR1 and CDR2 sequences are DFQATT and SNEGSKA (reference sequence). The V and J ends lost 3 bases and 6 bases respectively, with 12 bases between them. The chain's CDR3 is CSASGFSSQPQHF. The CDR3 nucleotides read TGCAGTGCTAGTGGGTTCTCGAGTCAGCCCCAGCATTTT.

The chain uses TRBV6-6 and TRBJ2-3, with D uncertain. The CDR3 has 14 amino acids. Germline-derived CDR1 and CDR2 are MNHNY and SVGAGI (reference sequence). V dropped 2 bases and J dropped 2 bases, with 8 bases sitting between them. Here the CDR3 reads CASSYAEFTDTQYF. CDR3 DNA sequence: TGTGCCAGCAGTTACGCTGAGTTCACAGATACGCAGTATTTT.

This clone turned up a few times. V is TRBV7-3 and J is TRBJ2-5; TRBD2 matches at 7 bases. The CDR3 has 15 amino acids. V shed 2 bases and J 0 bases; nucleotides not matched to a gene: 3. Per germline, CDR1 SGHTA and CDR2 FQGTGA. CDR3 protein: CASSLQGGYQETQYF. CDR3 in DNA: TGTGCCAGCAGCTTACAGGGAGGGTACCAAGAGACCCAGTACTTC.

This clone was recorded only once. V gene TRBV6-5 combines with J gene TRBJ1-2; no definite D call. V was pared by 10 bases and J by 6 bases, with 21 bases between. CDR3 length: 14 amino acids. Germline loops: CDR1 MNHEY, CDR2 SVGAGI. CDR3 bases: TGTGCCACCGGACGCGGCGGGTATTTGAATGGCTACACCTTC. Its protein is CATGRGGYLNGYTF.

J is TRBJ2-7 and V is TRBV7-2, with TRBD1 as a possible D gene (5 bases). The V and J ends lost 5 bases and 2 bases respectively, with 16 bases between them. The germline gives CDR1 SGHTA, CDR2 FQGNSA. This CDR3 comprises 15 residues. CDR3 sequence reads: CASSHTGQRTYEQYF. DNA of the CDR3: TGTGCCAGCAGCCATACAGGCCAAAGAACCTACGAGCAGTACTTC.

V is TRBV21-1 and J is TRBJ2-2; the table's TRBD1 call for D was not verified on the DNA. TRBV21-1 is a recognized pseudogene. The CDR3 totals 17 residues. The CDR3 nucleotides read TGTGCCAGCAGCAAAAGGCCGGGACAGGGGCTCACCGGGGAGCTGTTTTTT. Amino acid sequence: CASSKRPGQGLTGELFF.

Turning to this clone: The junction departs from the called germline gene at one end, perhaps through a read error. The V gene is TRBV3-1 (or the pseudogene TRBV3-2), the J gene TRBJ2-7; 9 bases align to TRBD1. CDR1 is LGHDT, CDR2 YNNKEL, per germline (reference sequence). The length of the CDR3 is 17 residues. CDR3 sequence: CASSQESLTGGSYEQYF. The DNA of the CDR3 is TGTGCCAGCAGCCAAGAAAGTTTGACAGGGGGATCCTATGAGCAGTACTTC.

This rearrangement joins TRBV24-1 to TRBJ2-2, with TRBD1 identical over 9 bases. V trimming: 3 bases; J trimming: 3 bases; junction bases outside the gene matches: 1. The CDR3 sequence is 15 residues long. The germline CDR1 and CDR2 sequences are KGHDR and SFDVKD. CDR3 bases: TGTGCCACCAGTGATGGGGACAGGGACACCGGGGAGCTGTTTTTT. Its protein is CATSDGDRDTGELFF.

This chain connects TRBV29-1 to TRBJ1-1; TRBD1 agrees at 9 bases. The germline V gene has CDR1 SQVTM and CDR2 ANQGSEA. The V segment lost 0 bases and the J segment 5 bases; nucleotides outside the gene matches: 10. The length of the CDR3 is 16 residues. For the CDR3, the DNA is TGCAGCGTTGAAGAGACAGGGGGATTGATCGGGACTGAAGCTTTCTTT. This codes for CSVEETGGLIGTEAFF.

This chain joins TRBV10-3 and TRBJ2-7; tentative D call: TRBD2 (5 bases). Trimming stripped 6 bases from V and 0 bases from J, with 18 bases between. The CDR3 has 16 residues. Per the germline V gene, CDR1 is ENHRY and CDR2 is SYGVKD. The chain's CDR3 is CAISPHAGRYSYEQYF. CDR3 DNA sequence: TGTGCCATCAGCCCGCATGCGGGCCGATACTCCTACGAGCAGTACTTC.

The chain uses TRBV19 and TRBJ1-4, with 7 bases fitting TRBD1. The CDR3 extends over 15 amino acids. The V gene's germline CDR1 is LNHDA and CDR2 SQIVND (reference sequence). The V gene end was trimmed by 4 bases and the J gene end by 1 base; junction bases not matched to a gene: 3. CDR3 amino acids: CASSRQGETNEKLFF. The DNA for the CDR3 is TGTGCCAGTAGTAGGCAGGGGGAAACTAATGAAAAACTGTTTTTT. Full variable domain (remainder filled in from reference TRBV19 and TRBJ1-4): DGGITQSPKYLFRKEGQNVTLSCEQNLNHDAMYWYRQDPGQGLRLIYYSQIVNDFQKGDIAEGYSVSREKKESFPLTVTSAQKNPTAFYLCASSRQGETNEKLFFGSGTQLSVL.

This chain joins TRBV21-1 and TRBJ1-5; the DNA was not used to check the table's D call, TRBD1. TRBV21-1 is listed as a pseudogene. The CDR3 sequence is 15 residues long. The CDR3 spells CASSNRDRRNQPQHF. The CDR3 nucleotides are TGTGCCAGCAGCAATAGGGACAGACGCAATCAGCCCCAGCATTTT.

This chain joins TRBV5-1 and TRBJ2-2; D is uncertain. The CDR3 consists of 15 residues. V was shortened by 1 base and J by 1 base, with 8 bases between the two germline ends. CDR1 and CDR2 from the germline V gene are SGHRS and YFSETQ. CDR3 nucleotides: TGCGCCAGCAGCTTGATTGAGCGGAACACCGGGGAGCTGTTTTTT. Protein: CASSLIERNTGELFF.

This clone was counted only a few times. The CDR3, as DNA: TGTGCCAGCACCCCGGGTGTTTTCCAGCCCCAGCATTTT. Protein product: CASTPGVFQPQHF. The V and J genes are TRBV2 and TRBJ1-5; D gene unclear. There are 13 residues in the CDR3. Germline V lookup: CDR1 SNHLY, CDR2 FYNNEI. V was pared by 7 bases and J by 7 bases, with 14 bases between. Complete variable domain (other parts from reference TRBV2 and TRBJ1-5): EPEVTQTPSHQVTQMGQEVILRCVPISNHLYFYWYRQILGQKVEFLVSFYNNEISEKSEIFDDQFSVERPDGSNFTLKIRSTKLEDSAMYFCASTPGVFQPQHFGDGTRLSIL.